The 20 T cell receptor beta chains below come from one sample, sequenced in a study of breast tumors, draining lymph nodes, adjacent tissues. Breast cancer patients provided tissue from their axillary draining lymph nodes. TCRdb redid the calling of the multiplex PCR reads with MiXCR, one entry per CDR3 protein. The repertoire has roughly 260,000 distinct CDR3 sequences, about 33% of them found once; the top ten carry around 1%. Sequenced sample: axillary lymph node tissue. The receptors derive from a female donor with breast cancer. Some clones in this sample may be carry-over from other donors' samples.

At least ten counts were recorded for this clonotype. The V and J genes are TRBV20-1 and TRBJ2-7; 12 nucleotides align to TRBD2. CDR3 size: 16 residues. Looked up from germline, CDR1 is DFQATT and CDR2 is SNEGSKA (reference sequence). The J segment lost 4 bases and the V segment lost 0 bases, leaving 7 bases of the junction unmatched. CDR3: CSARDPKTSGSYEQYF. The CDR3 DNA reads as TGCAGTGCTAGAGACCCAAAGACTAGCGGGAGTTACGAGCAGTACTTC.

There are many counts of this clonotype. This chain connects TRBV4-2 to TRBJ2-2; D unresolved. V was trimmed by 0 bases and J by 6 bases, leaving 11 bases between them. CDR1 is LGHNA and CDR2 is YNFKEQ in the germline V gene. The CDR3 consists of 15 residues. CDR3 nucleotides: TGTGCCAGCAGCCAAGACAATCTCCGGGCCGGGGAGCTGTTTTTT. Translated: CASSQDNLRAGELFF.

This clonotype was detected a few times. It may be a read error: a sequence one base away is much more abundant. Lacking the conserved final phenylalanine or tryptophan, this CDR3 likely reflects a read error. The chain couples TRBV2 to TRBJ2-1; D remains ambiguous. V lost 6 bases, J lost 10 bases, and 19 bases lay in between. The CDR3 sequence is 14 residues long. The germline V gene encodes CDR1 SNHLY and CDR2 FYNNEI. The CDR3 loop reads CASRDRAYVGEQFL. The CDR3 DNA sequence: TGTGCCAGCAGAGACCGGGCCTACGTAGGGGAGCAGTTCCTC.

The chain uses TRBV7-9 and TRBJ2-1; 16 bases match TRBD2. The CDR3 runs to 16 residues. Losses at the gene ends were 5 bases for V and 7 bases for J; bases not matched to a gene: 5. Germline V gene sequence: CDR1 SEHNR, CDR2 FQNEAQ (reference sequence). The CDR3 DNA reads as TGTGCCAGCAGCGCGGGACTAGCGGGAGGGCAAAATGAGCAGTTCTTC. It yields the protein CASSAGLAGGQNEQFF.

This clonotype has at least ten counts. V gene TRBV6-5 combines with J gene TRBJ2-7; D uncertain. CDR1 is MNHEY, CDR2 SVGAGI, per germline. The CDR3 length is 15 residues. Between the trimmed V and J ends, which lost 8 bases and 7 bases, there was a span of 24 bases. CDR3 protein: CASGRSPEPHWEQYF. For the CDR3, the DNA is TGTGCCAGCGGCAGGAGCCCGGAACCGCACTGGGAGCAGTACTTC.

Worth noting for this clonotype: A read error may be the cause here, since a much bigger clone is one base away. The chain carries TRBV4-3 and TRBJ2-7; D is unclear. The CDR3 is made up of 14 amino acids. Germline-derived CDR1 and CDR2 are LGHNA and YSLEER. In DNA, the CDR3 is TGCGCCGGCAGCCAAGATTATTGGAGCTACGAGCAGTACTTC. This codes for CAGSQDYWSYEQYF.

This clonotype came up many times. The chain joins TRBV20-1 to TRBJ1-2; D is unclear. The CDR3 has 10 residues. Germline V gene sequence: CDR1 DFQATT, CDR2 SNEGSKA (reference sequence). Trimming left V 7 bases short and J 6 bases short, with 9 bases between. CDR3 in DNA: TGCAGTGTAGAAGAAAATGGCTACACCTTC. The encoded protein is CSVEENGYTF.

The sample holds many counts of this clonotype. V gene TRBV20-1 combines with J gene TRBJ2-7, with 10 bases aligning to TRBD1. CDR1 and CDR2 from the germline V gene are DFQATT and SNEGSKA (reference sequence). After removal of 4 bases from V and 1 base from J, the junction contained 4 bases not matched to a gene. The CDR3 is 14 residues long. The CDR3 protein is CSATGTGASYEQYF. CDR3 DNA sequence: TGCAGTGCTACCGGGACAGGGGCATCCTACGAGCAGTACTTC.

There are many counts of this clonotype. The rearrangement uses TRBV7-6 and TRBJ1-6; D possibly corresponds to TRBD1 (5 bases). Germline CDR1 is SGHVS and CDR2 is FNYEAQ. The CDR3 contains 16 residues. V dropped 4 bases and J dropped 9 bases, with 19 bases sitting between them. This chain's CDR3 is CASSSWGGGASSPLHF. The CDR3 DNA sequence: TGTGCCAGCAGCTCCTGGGGTGGAGGGGCATCTTCACCCCTCCACTTT.

This clonotype has a count of ten or more. The J gene is TRBJ2-1, the V gene TRBV2; the match to TRBD2 covers 10 bases. The CDR3 consists of 15 residues. After removal of 6 bases from V and 2 bases from J, the junction contained 4 bases not matched to a gene. Looked up from germline, CDR1 is SNHLY and CDR2 is FYNNEI. CDR3 sequence: CASRPLAGAYNEQFF. The CDR3 coding sequence is TGTGCCAGCAGACCTCTAGCGGGAGCCTACAATGAGCAGTTCTTC.

This clonotype was observed many times. This chain connects TRBV5-6 to TRBJ1-5; D unclear. The ends were cut back, 4 bases at V and 4 bases at J, with 9 bases in the middle. The CDR3 consists of 13 residues. CDR1 is SGHDT and CDR2 is YYEEEE in the germline V gene. The CDR3 DNA is TGTGCCAGCAGCCCCACTCCAAATCAGCCCCAGCATTTT. Translating gives CASSPTPNQPQHF.

This clonotype showed up many times. The chain joins TRBV7-9 to TRBJ2-7; 8 nucleotides align to TRBD1. After removal of 5 bases from V and 5 bases from J, the junction contained 5 bases not matched to a gene. Germline-derived CDR1 and CDR2 are SEHNR and FQNEAQ (reference sequence). The length of the CDR3 is 13 residues. CDR3 DNA: TGTGCCAGCAGCCGGAAGGACAGGGACGAGCAGTACTTC. Translated: CASSRKDRDEQYF.

The chain couples TRBV15 to TRBJ1-4; D gene ambiguous. The CDR3 consists of 14 residues. In germline, CDR1 is LNHNV, CDR2 YYDKDF (reference sequence). V lost 0 bases and J lost 8, with 10 bases in between. CDR3 sequence (DNA): TGTGCCACCAGCAGAGATCGGGGTCTGGAAAAACTGTTTTTT. Amino acids: CATSRDRGLEKLFF. The variable domain in full, with the rest retrieved from reference TRBV15 and TRBJ1-4, is DAMVIQNPRYQVTQFGKPVTLSCSQTLNHNVMYWYQQKSSQAPKLLFHYYDKDFNNEADTPDNFQSRRPNTSFCFLDIRSPGLGDTAMYLCATSRDRGLEKLFFGSGTQLSVL.

As concerns this clonotype: A much larger clone differs by one base, so this may be a read error. The rearrangement uses TRBV6-1 and TRBJ2-5, with D maybe TRBD1 (6 bases). Germline V gives CDR1 MNHNS, CDR2 SASEGT. The CDR3 extends over 14 amino acids. The germline V and J ends were trimmed by 8 bases and 4 bases, with 17 bases remaining between them. This CDR3 is CASFAVGGRETQYF. Here the CDR3 DNA reads TGTGCCAGCTTCGCAGTAGGGGGTCGAGAGACCCAGTACTTC.

Many counts were recorded for this clonotype. The chain carries TRBV20-1 and TRBJ2-1; the D gene is possibly TRBD2 (6 bases). There are 13 residues in the CDR3. V lost 5 bases, J lost 5 bases, and 13 bases lay in between. Germline V gene lookup returns CDR1 DFQATT and CDR2 SNEGSKA (reference sequence). The CDR3 loop is CSARPDYNNEQFF. The CDR3 DNA reads TGCAGTGCTCGACCGGACTATAACAATGAGCAGTTCTTC.

The gene calls are TRBV6-1 and TRBJ2-1; 7 bases are shared with TRBD2. This CDR3 contains 13 residues. V lost 5 bases to trimming and J lost 7 bases; unmatched junction nucleotides: 5. Germline CDR1 and CDR2: MNHNS and SASEGT. DNA of the CDR3: TGTGCCAGCAGTCCCGGACTAGTAAATGAGCAGTTCTTC. It yields the protein CASSPGLVNEQFF.

This clonotype was counted a few times. The gene calls are TRBV6-1 and TRBJ1-3, with D possibly being TRBD1 (5 bases). CDR1 and CDR2 from the germline V gene are MNHNS and SASEGT. The CDR3 contains 15 residues. Trimming pared 7 bases from V and 0 bases from J, leaving 13 bases between. The CDR3 DNA is TGTGCCAGCAATGGGGACTCCGGCTCTGGAAACACCATATATTTT. Translation: CASNGDSGSGNTIYF.

In this sample, this clonotype turned up many times. The rearrangement uses TRBV11-2 and TRBJ2-1, with D unresolved. V lost 3 bases and J 3 bases, leaving 12 bases between the germline ends. The germline V gene encodes CDR1 SGHAT and CDR2 FQNNGV. This CDR3 comprises 15 residues. For the CDR3, the DNA is TGTGCCAGCAGCTTTGCGAGAGGAAACTACAATGAGCAGTTCTTC. This translates into CASSFARGNYNEQFF.

This clonotype was seen ten or more times. The chain is built from TRBV20-1 and TRBJ2-3; unclear D gene. The CDR3 has 12 residues. The V end was cut by 1 base, the J end by 5 bases, with 7 bases between. Germline values: CDR1 DFQATT, CDR2 SNEGSKA (reference sequence). The CDR3, as DNA: TGCAGTGCTAGAGGACAACGAGATACGCAGTATTTT. Its translation: CSARGQRDTQYF.

This clonotype was picked up many times. The rearrangement uses TRBV7-2 and TRBJ1-2, with 9 bases lining up with TRBD1. CDR3 length: 15 amino acids. Losses at the gene ends were 2 bases for V and 4 bases for J; bases not matched to a gene: 5. Germline CDR1 reads SGHTA; CDR2 reads FQGNSA. The CDR3 bases are TGTGCCAGCAGCTTAAACGGACAGGGGCCCTATGGCTACACCTTC. It codes for CASSLNGQGPYGYTF.